This TCR beta chain was found in a study of T cell repertoires in cytomegalovirus infection. As for the study in general: Researchers turned to recently identified HLA-C-restricted CMV epitopes as well as well-studied HLA-B-restricted ones. Both CMV infection and a matching HLA type were indicated by public TCR beta signatures.

This clonotype was counted between two and nine times. What it binds is not known. TCRdb processed the reads anew with MiXCR; each CDR3 protein has one entry. The sample carries 640,000 or so distinct CDR3 sequences, around 35% recorded once. Findings of the study overall: Individuals carrying CMV plus the relevant HLA were identified by cumulative frequency of public TCR beta families. Ex vivo, HLA-C-restricted CMV-specific TCR beta clonotypes prevailed over the rest of the response.

The specimen was cultured PBMCs, collected from culture after CMV antigen stimulation. This TCR was sampled from a human donor in good health (CMV status not recorded). Some clones in this sample may be carry-over from other donors' samples.

The CDR3 nucleotides read TGTGCCAGTTCTCTACGCGCGCCGGGCCCCCAGCATTTT. This translates into CASSLRAPGPQHF. The chain employs TRBV19 and TRBJ1-5, with unresolved D. CDR3 length: 13 amino acids. Per the germline V gene, CDR1 is LNHDA and CDR2 is SQIVND (reference sequence). V was shortened by 8 bases and J by 10 bases, with 18 bases between the two germline ends.